The 6 T cell receptor beta chains presented below share a single source sample, sequenced in a study of CXCR3-negative and CXCR3-positive naive CD8 T cells. UMI-labeled TRB cDNA libraries were prepared by 5' RACE. TCRdb re-called the 5' RACE reads; every CDR3 protein appears as one record, without DNA. Recorded for this sample: fewer than 95,000 distinct CDR3 sequences. Sequenced input: naive CXCR3- CD8+ T cells from blood. The subset here: CD45RO-CCR7+CD27+CD95- naive CD8+ T cells lacking CXCR3 (TNR3-). These receptors all come from a human donor in good health. Some clones in this sample may be carry-over from other donors' samples.

The rearrangement links TRBV5-6 to TRBJ2-5; absent DNA, TCRdb's TRBD1 call cannot be checked. There are 13 residues in the CDR3. Germline lookup yields CDR1 SGHDT and CDR2 YYEEEE. The CDR3 is CASSLDPGRQQYF.

The rearrangement links TRBV20-1 to TRBJ1-1. The CDR3 runs to 17 residues. Germline-derived CDR1 and CDR2 are DFQATT and SNEGSKA (reference sequence). Here the CDR3 reads CSARDLEGMVIETEAFF.

The chain combines TRBV23-1 with TRBJ2-1. TRBV23-1 is an ORF for which the function is uncertain. The CDR3 has 12 amino acids. CDR3 region: CASRGRGDEQFF.

The chain uses TRBV12-3 or TRBV12-4 and TRBJ1-2; TCRdb selects TRBD1, and the lack of DNA leaves this call unchecked. This CDR3 region has 15 residues. The CDR3 here is CASSLALGQVGGYTF.

The chain uses TRBV2 and TRBJ2-5; TCRdb designates TRBD1, a call that cannot be tested without DNA. Germline assignment: CDR1 SNHLY and CDR2 FYNNEI. CDR3 length: 14 residues. The CDR3 reads CASHTAGGRETQYF.

This chain uses TRBV7-6 with TRBJ2-1; the TRBD2 assignment by TCRdb is unverifiable without DNA. The CDR3 extends over 16 amino acids. Per germline, CDR1 SGHVS and CDR2 FNYEAQ. CDR3 loop: CASSPSQGSSYNEQFF.